Listed here are 22 T cell receptor beta chains from one sample, sequenced in a study of shared clonotypes between healthy human individuals. Repertoires were generated with immunoSEQ multiplex PCR, while TCRdb's copy carries only in-frame clones and drops some. The sample has roughly 1,000,000 clones, 75% to 80% seen once. The sequencing input was memory CD4+ T cells from PBMCs. Subset meaning: CD45RA-negative fraction. The receptors were gathered from a young man in good health. Some clones in this sample may be carry-over from other donors' samples.

The V gene is TRBV5-1, the J gene TRBJ2-2; 10 bases line up with TRBD1. This CDR3 contains 15 residues. J was trimmed by 5 bases and V by 0 bases; bases with no gene match: 1. Looked up from germline, CDR1 is SGHRS and CDR2 is YFSETQ. In DNA form, the CDR3 reads TGCGCCAGCAGCTTGGGACAGGGGGCGACCGGGGAGCTGTTTTTT. The encoded protein is CASSLGQGATGELFF.

V usage is TRBV7-9 and J usage is TRBJ1-1; D remains unclear. The V gene lost 3 bases and the J gene lost 5 bases, with 10 bases spanning the gap. The CDR3 is 13 amino acids. CDR1 is SEHNR and CDR2 is FQNEAQ in the germline V gene (reference sequence). CDR3 amino acids: CASSFGVGTEAFF. The CDR3 coding sequence is TGTGCCAGCAGCTTCGGGGTGGGGACTGAAGCTTTCTTT.

The J gene is TRBJ1-3, the V gene TRBV9; 8 bases are a match to TRBD1. Germline assignment: CDR1 SGDLS and CDR2 YYNGEE. The ends lost 0 bases at V and 2 bases at J; junction bases unmatched: 7. CDR3 length equals 17 residues. The DNA for the CDR3 is TGTGCCAGCAGCGTAGCCGGGACAGGACGGGCTGGAAACACCATATATTTT. Its protein product is CASSVAGTGRAGNTIYF.

V usage is TRBV19 and J usage is TRBJ1-5, with 7 nucleotides matching TRBD1. Trimming cost V 7 bases and J 5 bases; bases outside gene matches: 8. The CDR3 contains 14 residues. CDR1 and CDR2 (germline): LNHDA, SQIVND (reference sequence). CDR3 nucleotides: TGTGCCAGTACCGCGGACAGGAGCTATCAGCCCCAGCATTTT. Translation: CASTADRSYQPQHF.

This clone appeared once. This sequence joins TRBV30 and TRBJ2-5; unclear D gene. The better agreement between TRBJ2-7 and the DNA end casts doubt on the J call. The length of the CDR3 is 13 residues. Germline CDR1 reads GTSNPN; CDR2 reads SVGIG (reference sequence). The CDR3: CAWSGQRINEQYF. The DNA for the CDR3 is TGTGCCTGGAGTGGCCAAAGGATTAACGAGCAGTACTTC.

The rearrangement uses TRBV11-2 and TRBJ2-2; 8 bases fit TRBD2. V shed 1 base and J 6 bases; nucleotides not matched to a gene: 4. This CDR3 spans 15 amino acids. Germline-derived CDR1 and CDR2 are SGHAT and FQNNGV. In DNA, the CDR3 is TGTGCCAGCAGCTTAGCCGGGAGGGCCCCCGGGGAGCTGTTTTTT. Translated: CASSLAGRAPGELFF.

J is TRBJ2-2 and V is TRBV28; D is ambiguous. CDR1 and CDR2 from the germline V gene are MDHEN and SYDVKM. There are 13 residues in the CDR3. V lost 10 bases and J 0 bases, leaving 9 bases between the germline ends. The chain's CDR3 is CATRQTNTGELFF. CDR3 coding DNA: TGTGCCACCCGTCAGACGAACACCGGGGAGCTGTTTTTT. The complete variable domain, with remaining parts taken from reference TRBV28 and TRBJ2-2, reads DVKVTQSSRYLVKRTGEKVFLECVQDMDHENMFWYRQDPGLGLRLIYFSYDVKMKEKGDIPEGYSVSREKKERFSLILESASTNQTSMYLCATRQTNTGELFFGEGSRLTVL.

The chain couples TRBV6-4 to TRBJ2-1, with 9 bases fitting TRBD2. From germline, CDR1 is MRHNA and CDR2 SNTAGT. The CDR3 contains 15 residues. After removal of 4 bases from V and 4 bases from J, the junction contained 5 bases not matched to a gene. The CDR3 sequence is CASSVIAGVYNEQFF. In DNA, the CDR3 is TGTGCCAGCAGTGTCATAGCGGGAGTTTACAATGAGCAGTTCTTC.

The chain combines TRBV5-4 with TRBJ1-3, with a possible D match to TRBD1 (5 bases). The length of the CDR3 is 16 residues. Germline loops: CDR1 SGHNT, CDR2 YYREEE (reference sequence). V was clipped by 2 bases and J by 0 bases, with 12 bases between them. The CDR3 spells CASSFGAGSSGNTIYF. In DNA form, the CDR3 reads TGTGCCAGCAGCTTTGGGGCAGGGAGCTCTGGAAACACCATATATTTT.

This rearrangement joins TRBV6-5 to TRBJ2-5; 13 bases match TRBD2. The CDR3 is made up of 16 amino acids. Trimming took 2 bases from V and 5 from J; bases not matched to a gene: 5. Germline assignment: CDR1 MNHEY and CDR2 SVGAGI. The CDR3: CASSYRTTSGGETQYF. DNA of the CDR3: TGTGCCAGCAGTTACCGAACGACTAGCGGGGGGGAGACCCAGTACTTC.

J is TRBJ2-5 and V is TRBV7-2, with D perhaps matching TRBD1 or TRBD2 (5 bases each). The CDR3 covers 14 residues. V was cut by 6 bases and J by 4 bases, with 15 bases left in between. CDR1 is SGHTA and CDR2 is FQGNSA in the germline V gene. CDR3 coding DNA: TGTGCCAGCAGGACGGGGCTAGCTGGAGAGACCCAGTACTTC. Its translation is CASRTGLAGETQYF.

The J gene is TRBJ2-7, the V gene TRBV7-2, with a possible D match to TRBD2 (5 bases). Germline assignment: CDR1 SGHTA and CDR2 FQGNSA. This CDR3 is 15 amino acids long. Trimming removed 3 bases from V and 0 bases from J, with 12 bases in between. In nucleotides, the CDR3 is TGTGCCAGCAGCTTGTACGGGGAGAGCTCCTACGAGCAGTACTTC. Translation: CASSLYGESSYEQYF.

The J gene is TRBJ1-1, the V gene TRBV28; no reliable D call. Germline CDR1 is MDHEN and CDR2 is SYDVKM. V gave up 6 bases and J gave up 10 bases, with 15 bases separating them. The CDR3 spans 12 residues. Here the CDR3 reads CASSPAGRGAFF. CDR3 bases: TGTGCCAGCAGCCCGGCGGGCCGAGGAGCTTTCTTT.

The sample holds a few counts of this clone. The chain couples TRBV2 to TRBJ1-2; 11 bases agree with TRBD1. Trimming took 4 bases from V and 6 from J; bases not matched to a gene: 7. Germline V gene data show CDR1 as SNHLY and CDR2 as FYNNEI. The CDR3 has 15 amino acids. This CDR3 is CASSGRTGGRHGYTF. DNA of the CDR3: TGTGCCAGCAGTGGTCGGACAGGGGGCCGTCATGGCTACACCTTC.

This chain links TRBV7-8 with TRBJ2-7; the D call may be TRBD1 or TRBD2 (5 bases each). Trimming removed 4 bases at V and 0 bases at J, with 19 bases between. CDR1 SGHVS and CDR2 FQNEAQ come from the germline V gene. CDR3 length: 17 residues. The DNA for the CDR3 is TGTGCCAGCAGCTCCCGGTTGACGGGGCCTATCTCCTACGAGCAGTACTTC. Its protein product is CASSSRLTGPISYEQYF.

This chain connects TRBV28 to TRBJ1-1; D unresolved. Germline CDR1 is MDHEN and CDR2 is SYDVKM. The CDR3 totals 15 residues. Trimming shortened V by 5 bases and J by 1 base, and 14 bases separated the two germline ends. The CDR3 loop reads CASSISGSPNTEAFF. Written as DNA, the CDR3 is TGTGCCAGCAGTATCTCAGGCTCTCCGAACACTGAAGCTTTCTTT.

The V and J genes are TRBV28 and TRBJ1-2; D not resolved. Trimming left V 3 bases short and J 8 bases short, with 16 bases between. Germline CDR1 and CDR2: MDHEN and SYDVKM. CDR3 length: 14 amino acids. CDR3 region: CASSFPPISRGYTF. CDR3 nucleotides: TGTGCCAGCAGTTTCCCTCCAATATCGAGGGGCTACACCTTC.

The chain employs TRBV2 and TRBJ1-6, with 9 nucleotides matching TRBD1. Germline V gives CDR1 SNHLY, CDR2 FYNNEI. The CDR3 runs 13 residues. V trimming: 7 bases; J trimming: 10 bases; junction bases outside the gene matches: 5. For the CDR3, the DNA is TGTGCCAGCAAGGACAGGGGAGGCTCACCCCTCCACTTT. It codes for CASKDRGGSPLHF.

The table lists this clone with a count of one. The chain couples TRBV6-1 to TRBJ2-1, with D perhaps matching TRBD1 (5 bases). CDR1 and CDR2 from the germline V gene are MNHNS and SASEGT. CDR3 length: 13 amino acids. V lost 4 bases to trimming and J lost 3 bases, with 7 bases between them. The CDR3 spells CASSVQGYNEQFF. The DNA for the CDR3 is TGTGCCAGCAGTGTTCAGGGCTACAATGAGCAGTTCTTC.

The V gene is TRBV7-6, the J gene TRBJ2-1, with D maybe TRBD2 (5 bases). This CDR3 contains 15 residues. Looked up from germline, CDR1 is SGHVS and CDR2 is FNYEAQ. The V and J ends lost 3 bases and 8 bases respectively, with 17 bases between them. The CDR3 DNA reads TGTGCCAGCAGCTTTATGGACGCCGGGAACTATGAGCAGTTCTTC. Protein product: CASSFMDAGNYEQFF.

V gene TRBV5-1 combines with J gene TRBJ2-1; D ambiguous. The CDR3 is 14 amino acids. Germline values: CDR1 SGHRS, CDR2 YFSETQ. Trimming removed 7 bases at V and 3 bases at J, with 14 bases between. The CDR3 reads CASGLFADYNEQFF. CDR3 DNA: TGCGCCAGCGGCCTGTTTGCGGACTACAATGAGCAGTTCTTC.

The rearrangement uses TRBV5-4 and TRBJ2-3, with 7 bases aligning to TRBD1. Germline loops: CDR1 SGHNT, CDR2 YYREEE (reference sequence). The CDR3 is 16 amino acids. The ends lost 3 bases at V and 0 bases at J; junction bases unmatched: 7. CDR3 residues: CASSSDKGQSTDTQYF. CDR3 coding DNA: TGTGCCAGCAGCTCTGATAAGGGACAGAGCACAGATACGCAGTATTTT.